What follows are 28 T cell receptor beta chains derived from one specimen sequenced in a study of T cell responses to AZD1222 COVID-19 vaccine. The table came from immunoSEQ multiplex PCR; TCRdb's copy has only in-frame clones and leaves some out. The sample yields 95,000 to 100,000 clones, about 87% seen once. The sequences come from peripheral blood, collected 28 days after the second AZD1222 dose. Receptor source: an adult who received the AZD1222 COVID-19 vaccine.

This chain uses TRBV7-2 with TRBJ1-5, with no clear D. The ends were cut back, 1 base at V and 1 base at J, with 8 bases in the middle. Germline lookup yields CDR1 SGHTA and CDR2 FQGNSA. CDR3 length: 15 amino acids. The CDR3 sequence is CASSLGPGSNQPQHF. The CDR3 DNA sequence: TGTGCCAGCAGCTTAGGGCCGGGGAGCAATCAGCCCCAGCATTTT.

V gene TRBV30 combines with J gene TRBJ2-7; the D is unclear. Germline V gene data show CDR1 as GTSNPN and CDR2 as SVGIG (reference sequence). The CDR3 consists of 12 residues. The V end lost 4 bases, the J end lost 0 bases, and 7 bases lay between the germline ends. Here the CDR3 reads CAWTGHSYEQYF. CDR3 coding DNA: TGTGCCTGGACAGGTCACTCCTACGAGCAGTACTTC.

The rearrangement joins TRBV25-1 to TRBJ1-3; 7 bases fit TRBD1. The J segment lost 4 bases and the V segment lost 2 bases, leaving 8 bases of the junction unmatched. The CDR3 is 16 residues long. CDR1 is MGHDK and CDR2 is SYGVNS in the germline V gene. CDR3 region: CASSEPRQGTGNTIYF. The CDR3 DNA sequence: TGTGCCAGCAGTGAACCTCGACAGGGAACAGGAAACACCATATATTTT.

The chain employs TRBV29-1 and TRBJ2-7; D tentatively reads TRBD1 or TRBD2 (5 bases each). Germline V lookup: CDR1 SQVTM, CDR2 ANQGSEA. The CDR3 runs to 12 residues. The V end lost 7 bases, the J end lost 0 bases, and 10 bases lay between the germline ends. The CDR3 DNA follows: TGCAGCGGGGGACGGAACTCCTACGAGCAGTACTTC. Protein product: CSGGRNSYEQYF.

The gene calls are TRBV2 and TRBJ1-1; D gene unclear. The CDR3 consists of 12 residues. V lost 5 bases and J lost 3, with 7 bases in between. CDR1 and CDR2 (germline): SNHLY, FYNNEI. The CDR3 loop is CASSPGYTEAFF. The CDR3 nucleotides are TGTGCCAGCAGTCCAGGATACACTGAAGCTTTCTTT.

The table lists this clone with a count of one. The chain links TRBV27 to TRBJ2-1; maybe TRBD2 (5 bases). The CDR3 totals 15 residues. V shed 7 bases and J shed 0 bases, with 13 bases lying between them. Germline CDR1 is MNHEY and CDR2 is SMNVEV (reference sequence). CDR3 residues: CASTGGPPSYNEQFF. CDR3 sequence (DNA): TGTGCCAGCACTGGAGGCCCTCCCTCCTACAATGAGCAGTTCTTC.

The chain has TRBV9 and TRBJ2-2; D gene ambiguous. The germline gives CDR1 SGDLS, CDR2 YYNGEE. This CDR3 has 13 amino acids. Trimming removed 3 bases from V and 1 base from J, with 4 bases in between. Here the CDR3 DNA reads TGTGCCAGCAGCGCGGAGAACACCGGGGAGCTGTTTTTT. Residues: CASSAENTGELFF.

The chain is built from TRBV5-6 and TRBJ1-5; 7 bases line up with TRBD1. Per germline, CDR1 SGHDT and CDR2 YYEEEE. With V trimmed by 5 bases and J by 9 bases, 8 bases remained unmatched. The CDR3 runs 13 residues. The CDR3 here is CASSFTGARPQHF. The CDR3 region has the DNA TGTGCCAGCAGTTTTACAGGGGCTCGGCCCCAGCATTTT.

This chain uses TRBV5-1 with TRBJ1-2, with TRBD1 matching over 8 bases. The ends lost 3 bases at V and 6 bases at J; junction bases unmatched: 4. Germline values: CDR1 SGHRS, CDR2 YFSETQ. The CDR3 runs to 13 residues. Here the CDR3 DNA reads TGCGCCAGCAGCTCCGGACAGGGAAATGGCTACACCTTC. Protein product: CASSSGQGNGYTF.

V gene TRBV6-2 or TRBV6-3 combines with J gene TRBJ2-3; D is tentatively TRBD1 or TRBD2 (5 bases each). CDR1 and CDR2 from the germline V gene are MNHEY and SVGEGT. V was cut by 6 bases and J by 0 bases, with 13 bases left in between. The CDR3 totals 15 residues. Here the CDR3 reads CASSSGRISTDTQYF. In DNA, the CDR3 is TGTGCCAGCAGCTCGGGGCGGATAAGCACAGATACGCAGTATTTT.

The chain carries TRBV21-1 and TRBJ1-4. TRBV21-1 is flagged as a pseudogene. The CDR3 loop spans 16 amino acids. CDR3 in amino acids: CASSKVASATNEKLFF. In DNA form, the CDR3 reads TGTGCCAGCAGCAAAGTAGCGTCAGCAACTAATGAAAAACTGTTTTTT.

This clone came up once. CDR3 sequence (DNA): TGTGCCATCCAACTGCCTCGAGCCTACGAGCAGTACTTC. It codes for CAIQLPRAYEQYF. This rearrangement joins TRBV28 to TRBJ2-7; no definite D call. Germline lookup yields CDR1 MDHEN and CDR2 SYDVKM. This CDR3 is 13 amino acids long. V lost 10 bases and J lost 2, with 15 bases in between.

The rearrangement joins TRBV9 to TRBJ2-7, with D perhaps matching TRBD1 (6 bases). Trimming left V 4 bases short and J 2 bases short, with 16 bases between. The CDR3 is 15 residues long. Germline lookup yields CDR1 SGDLS and CDR2 YYNGEE. This CDR3 reads CASSFRDTSTYEQYF. CDR3 sequence (DNA): TGTGCCAGCAGCTTTCGGGACACCTCGACCTACGAGCAGTACTTC.

The chain employs TRBV27 and TRBJ1-5; TRBD1 might be the D (5 bases). Germline V CDR1 and CDR2: MNHEY, SMNVEV (reference sequence). Deletions cut 4 bases from V and 4 bases from J, with 17 bases between. The CDR3 is 16 residues long. The CDR3 protein is CASSSGLLGGNQPQHF. In DNA, the CDR3 is TGTGCCAGCAGTTCAGGACTGCTTGGGGGTAATCAGCCCCAGCATTTT.

This sequence joins TRBV7-9 and TRBJ1-4, with 8 bases matching TRBD1. Per germline, CDR1 SEHNR and CDR2 FQNEAQ (reference sequence). The CDR3 loop spans 15 amino acids. J gave up 8 bases and V 4 bases, and 9 bases lay outside the gene matches. CDR3 DNA: TGTGCCAGCAGCTCGGCGGGACAGGTACAGGAAAAACTGTTTTTT. It is translated as CASSSAGQVQEKLFF.

The chain combines TRBV7-9 with TRBJ2-5; 7 nucleotides agree with TRBD2. J lost 2 bases, V lost 7 bases, and 1 base had no gene match. CDR1 and CDR2 (germline): SEHNR, FQNEAQ (reference sequence). The CDR3 extends over 12 amino acids. CDR3 DNA: TGTGCCAGCAAACTAGCGCAAGAGACCCAGTACTTC. Encoded protein: CASKLAQETQYF. Full variable domain (remainder filled in from reference TRBV7-9 and TRBJ2-5): DTGVSQNPRHKITKRGQNVTFRCDPISEHNRLYWYRQTLGQGPEFLTYFQNEAQLEKSRLLSDRFSAERPKGSFSTLEIQRTEQGDSAMYLCASKLAQETQYFGPGTRLLVL.

The V gene is TRBV5-4, the J gene TRBJ2-7, with D possibly being TRBD2 (6 bases). Germline V gene sequence: CDR1 SGHNT, CDR2 YYREEE (reference sequence). The CDR3 is 14 residues long. V lost 2 bases, J lost 0 bases, and 9 bases lay in between. The CDR3 DNA reads as TGTGCCAGCAGCTTAGCGGGTGTCTCCTACGAGCAGTACTTC. Translated: CASSLAGVSYEQYF.

The rearrangement uses TRBV7-6 and TRBJ1-1, with D maybe TRBD1 (5 bases). V was trimmed by 4 bases and J by 1 base, leaving 16 bases between them. This CDR3 comprises 16 residues. CDR1 is SGHVS and CDR2 is FNYEAQ in the germline V gene. The CDR3 sequence is CASSSNPLGGNTEAFF. CDR3 DNA sequence: TGTGCCAGCAGCTCGAATCCCTTGGGGGGGAACACTGAAGCTTTCTTT.

The chain employs TRBV2 and TRBJ2-1; D possibly corresponds to TRBD2 (6 bases). This CDR3 spans 10 amino acids. Germline CDR1 SNHLY, CDR2 FYNNEI. V was cut by 8 bases and J by 12 bases, with 11 bases left in between. CDR3 DNA: TGTGCCAGCGGCCAGGAGGGGCAGTTCTTC. Residues: CASGQEGQFF.

The J gene is TRBJ2-3, the V gene TRBV28, with D maybe TRBD2 (5 bases). Germline values: CDR1 MDHEN, CDR2 SYDVKM. Deletions cut 6 bases from V and 2 bases from J, with 15 bases between. The CDR3 extends over 15 amino acids. This chain's CDR3 is CASSGEGWSTDTQYF. In nucleotides, the CDR3 is TGTGCCAGCAGCGGAGAGGGTTGGTCCACAGATACGCAGTATTTT.

This clone was observed once. CDR3 region: CASSLGGRGTDTQYF. CDR3 bases: TGTGCCAGCAGTTTGGGCGGGAGAGGGACAGATACGCAGTATTTT. The chain uses TRBV27 and TRBJ2-3; 7 bases fit TRBD2. The CDR3 sequence is 15 residues long. Germline V gene data show CDR1 as MNHEY and CDR2 as SMNVEV (reference sequence). Losses at the gene ends were 3 bases for V and 3 bases for J; bases not matched to a gene: 6.

This clone was recorded once. This chain links TRBV3-1 (or the pseudogene TRBV3-2) with TRBJ1-5; D unclear. The CDR3 spans 13 residues. Trimming took 2 bases from V and 9 from J, leaving 11 bases between them. Germline V CDR1 and CDR2: LGHDT, YNNKEL (reference sequence). DNA of the CDR3: TGTGCCAGCAGCCAAATCGGGAAGCGGCCCCAGCATTTT. This gives the protein CASSQIGKRPQHF.

The rearrangement joins TRBV3-1 (or the pseudogene TRBV3-2) to TRBJ1-2; 10 nucleotides agree with TRBD1. The CDR3 is made up of 17 amino acids. Unmatched junction bases numbered 12, after V lost 1 base and J lost 7 bases. Germline CDR1 and CDR2: LGHDT and YNNKEL (reference sequence). The CDR3 region has the DNA TGTGCCAGCAGCCAAGGCCTAGGTGGGACAGGGGCTTTTGGCTACACCTTC. Its protein product is CASSQGLGGTGAFGYTF.

Here the CDR3 reads CASSLPSGSDEQFF. CDR3 nucleotides: TGTGCCAGCAGCTTGCCTAGCGGGAGTGATGAGCAGTTCTTC. The rearrangement joins TRBV5-4 to TRBJ2-1; 10 nucleotides agree with TRBD2. CDR1 is SGHNT, CDR2 YYREEE, per germline (reference sequence). The CDR3 spans 14 residues. With V trimmed by 1 base and J by 8 bases, 3 bases remained unmatched.

The rearrangement joins TRBV2 to TRBJ2-7; 12 bases align to TRBD2. V lost 6 bases and J lost 0; bases outside the gene matches: 3. The CDR3 runs to 15 residues. CDR1 is SNHLY and CDR2 is FYNNEI in the germline V gene. The chain's CDR3 is CASSATSGSSYEQYF. CDR3 DNA: TGTGCCAGCAGCGCGACTAGCGGGAGCTCCTACGAGCAGTACTTC.

V and J are TRBV28 and TRBJ2-7, with unresolved D. The germline gives CDR1 MDHEN, CDR2 SYDVKM. Trimming pared 3 bases from V and 3 bases from J, leaving 9 bases between. The CDR3 loop spans 13 amino acids. The CDR3 protein is CASSFARSYEQYF. The CDR3 nucleotides are TGTGCCAGCAGTTTCGCACGGAGCTACGAGCAGTACTTC. The full variable domain, rest sourced from reference TRBV28 and TRBJ2-7, is DVKVTQSSRYLVKRTGEKVFLECVQDMDHENMFWYRQDPGLGLRLIYFSYDVKMKEKGDIPEGYSVSREKKERFSLILESASTNQTSMYLCASSFARSYEQYFGPGTRLTVT.

The chain combines TRBV7-2 with TRBJ2-7; the match to TRBD2 covers 10 bases. The ends lost 5 bases at V and 3 bases at J; junction bases unmatched: 7. CDR1 and CDR2 from the germline V gene are SGHTA and FQGNSA. This CDR3 spans 15 amino acids. The CDR3 DNA reads TGTGCCAGCAGCCCTCGACTAGCGGGTGGCTACGAGCAGTACTTC. This sequence encodes CASSPRLAGGYEQYF.

The chain recombines TRBV4-1 with TRBJ1-1; 9 nucleotides line up with TRBD1. The CDR3 spans 15 residues. Germline V gene data show CDR1 as MGHRA and CDR2 as YSYEKL. With V trimmed by 2 bases and J by 5 bases, 6 bases remained unmatched. The DNA for the CDR3 is TGCGCCAGCAGCCAAACTGGACAGGGGAGAACTGAAGCTTTCTTT. Translating gives CASSQTGQGRTEAFF.